The 2 T cell receptor beta chains presented below share a single source sample, sequenced in a study of blood T cell repertoires in COVID-19 (TCRdb year 2020). The library came from the immunoSEQ multiplex PCR assay. What TCRdb holds here is the immuneACCESS table cut down to in-frame rearrangements. Part of the clones is not present; checked against another copy, under half of the missing clones reflect an unresolved V gene, and the others are unexplained. A total of some 260,000 clones appear in this sample, about four fifths of them only once. Roughly 3.1% of the sample lies in the top ten. The material sequenced was peripheral blood. The receptors were gathered from a young woman with acute or convalescent COVID-19.

The chain combines TRBV4-3 with TRBJ1-2, with 9 bases matching TRBD1. The trim removed 4 bases at V and 4 bases at J, leaving 10 bases unmatched. The CDR3 sequence is 16 residues long. The germline gives CDR1 LGHNA, CDR2 YSLEER. In nucleotides, the CDR3 is TGCGCCAGCAGCCCGAACCCGACAGGGGGTTTCTATGGCTACACCTTC. Protein product: CASSPNPTGGFYGYTF.

The rearrangement links TRBV11-2 to TRBJ1-6, with TRBD1 identical over 7 bases. J lost 7 bases, V lost 5 bases, and 8 bases had no gene match. This CDR3 spans 15 amino acids. Germline lookup yields CDR1 SGHAT and CDR2 FQNNGV. The CDR3 DNA reads as TGTGCCAGCAGCCCTCGACAGGGCGGCAATTCACCCCTCCACTTT. It yields the protein CASSPRQGGNSPLHF.